Listed here are 5 T cell receptor beta chains from one sample, sequenced in a study of identical twins. TCRdb re-called the 5' RACE reads with MiXCR, one entry per CDR3 protein. The sample consists of roughly 710,000 distinct CDR3 sequences, 6.1% of them appearing once. Sequencing was carried out using naive T cells sorted from blood. The source of these receptors is a man between 18 and 29 years old in good health.

The chain carries TRBV9 and TRBJ2-5, with a possible D match to TRBD1 (6 bases). The V gene's germline CDR1 is SGDLS and CDR2 YYNGEE. V lost 0 bases and J 4 bases, leaving 13 bases between the germline ends. The CDR3 has 15 residues. CDR3 amino acids: CASSVDLGRGETQYF. Here the CDR3 DNA reads TGTGCCAGCAGCGTAGATCTGGGCAGGGGAGAGACCCAGTACTTC.

This chain links TRBV27 with TRBJ2-7, with D tentatively TRBD1 (6 bases). The germline V gene encodes CDR1 MNHEY and CDR2 SMNVEV (reference sequence). The CDR3 length is 14 residues. V was clipped by 5 bases and J by 4 bases, with 15 bases between them. CDR3 in amino acids: CASSAEVGAYEQYF. The CDR3 coding sequence is TGTGCCAGCAGTGCGGAGGTGGGGGCTTACGAGCAGTACTTC.

In its sample, this clonotype was seen many times. The J gene is TRBJ2-7, the V gene TRBV12-3 or TRBV12-4, with D perhaps being TRBD1 or TRBD2 (7 bases each). V gave up 5 bases and J gave up 7 bases, with 15 bases separating them. The CDR3 has 13 residues. Here the CDR3 DNA reads TGTGCCAGCAGTCCGCGACAGGGAGGGGAGCAGTACTTC. It is translated as CASSPRQGGEQYF.

This clonotype was seen more than once but under ten times. The chain has TRBV5-1 and TRBJ1-4; D remains unclear. Germline lookup yields CDR1 SGHRS and CDR2 YFSETQ. CDR3 length: 13 amino acids. Trimming pared 0 bases from V and 7 bases from J, leaving 7 bases between. The CDR3 nucleotides read TGCGCCAGCAGCTTGGCTTTTCGTGAAAAACTGTTTTTT. It is translated as CASSLAFREKLFF.

This clonotype was counted many times. The rearrangement uses TRBV12-3 or TRBV12-4 and TRBJ2-7, with 9 bases identical to TRBD1. J gave up 2 bases and V 6 bases, and 5 bases lay outside the gene matches. This CDR3 is 14 amino acids long. The CDR3 loop is CASRPGTGPYEQYF. CDR3 DNA sequence: TGTGCCAGCAGACCCGGGACAGGGCCCTACGAGCAGTACTTC.